This T cell receptor (beta chain) originates from a study of blood T cell repertoires in COVID-19. Measured with immunoSEQ multiplex PCR; TCRdb has only the in-frame clones, and not every one. Of 290,000 or so clones in the sample, approximately 89% were seen once. V was clipped by 8 bases and J by 1 base, with 17 bases between them. Germline V CDR1 and CDR2: LNHDA, SQIVND (reference sequence). The CDR3 totals 15 residues. The sequenced sample was PBMCs or T cells enriched from blood (not recorded which). The origin of this receptor is a woman between 18 and 30 years old who had recovered from COVID-19. The chain couples TRBV19 to TRBJ2-5; D is perhaps TRBD1 (6 bases). The CDR3, as DNA: TGTGCCAGTGCGAATCAGGGGAGCATCCAAGAGACCCAGTACTTC. Protein sequence: CASANQGSIQETQYF.